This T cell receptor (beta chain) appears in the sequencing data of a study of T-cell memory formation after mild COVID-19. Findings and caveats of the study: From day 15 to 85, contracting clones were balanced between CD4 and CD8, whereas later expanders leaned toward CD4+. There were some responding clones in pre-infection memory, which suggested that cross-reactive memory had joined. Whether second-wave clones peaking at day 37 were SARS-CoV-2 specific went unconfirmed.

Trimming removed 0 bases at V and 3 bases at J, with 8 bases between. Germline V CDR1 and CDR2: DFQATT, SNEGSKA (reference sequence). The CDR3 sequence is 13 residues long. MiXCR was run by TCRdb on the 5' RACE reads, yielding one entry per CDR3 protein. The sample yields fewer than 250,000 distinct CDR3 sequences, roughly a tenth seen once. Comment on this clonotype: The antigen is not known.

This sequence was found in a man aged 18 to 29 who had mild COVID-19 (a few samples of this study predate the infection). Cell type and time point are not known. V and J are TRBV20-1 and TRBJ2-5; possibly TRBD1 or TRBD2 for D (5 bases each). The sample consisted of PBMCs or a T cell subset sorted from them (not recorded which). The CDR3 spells CSARDGGKETQYF. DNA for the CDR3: TGCAGTGCTAGAGATGGGGGTAAAGAGACCCAGTACTTC.